This paragraph covers one TCR beta chain sequence. Antigen specificity is unknown. This sample was taken from a study of graft-versus-host responses after intestinal transplantation. The protocol was immunoSEQ multiplex PCR, while the TCRdb copy is restricted to in-frame clones and leaves out a portion. The table lists approximately 93,000 clones, 80% to 95% of them singletons. This CDR3 spans 16 amino acids. V dropped 5 bases and J dropped 6; count of bases not matched to a gene: 14. Germline CDR1 SGHVS, CDR2 FQNEAQ. Material: unstimulated CD8+ T cells sorted from spleen or lymph node cells, obtained before transplant. This sequence was found in a human donor who was the organ donor for an intestinal transplant. J is TRBJ1-1 and V is TRBV7-8; TRBD1 matches at 8 bases. As DNA, the CDR3 is TGTGCCAGCAGCCCGTACCAGGGGGCGTCGTTCCCTGAAGCTTTCTTT. This codes for CASSPYQGASFPEAFF.